This T cell receptor beta chain was profiled in a study of T cells in Graves' hyperthyroidism and ophthalmopathy. Whole-study context: Sampling of peripheral blood happened at initial diagnosis, prior to any treatment.

Amplified TCR beta CDR3 regions derived from RNA transcripts. First-round RT-PCR targeting the TCR CDR3 was performed with the HTBI primer set. TCRdb processed the multiplex PCR reads anew with MiXCR; each CDR3 protein has one entry. In the table there are roughly 40,000 distinct CDR3 sequences, 40% to 65% of which are singletons. This clonotype was observed many times. Its antigen is unidentified. CDR3 size: 13 residues. With 10 bases clipped from V and 5 bases from J, the junction kept 6 bases outside the gene matches. Whole-study results and caveats: Blood shared most expanded thyroid clonotypes above 0.001. Separating ophthalmopathy from stable hyperthyroidism was achieved by a 13 V-J model.

The chain recombines TRBV12-3 or TRBV12-4 with TRBJ1-1, with 11 bases fitting TRBD1. The sequence was obtained from a man aged 35 to 55 with Graves' ophthalmopathy. Sample: blood. This chain's CDR3 is CATDRDRGTEAFF. In nucleotides, the CDR3 is TGTGCCACCGACCGGGACAGGGGGACTGAAGCTTTCTTT.